The clone carrying this T cell receptor beta chain was seen repeatedly, ten times or more. How the authors handled the data: Amplified reference gene primers provided the basis for estimating nucleated cell counts. Profiling relied on immunoSEQ multiplex PCR, and the TCRdb table lists in-frame clones only, not all of them. V and J calls plus clone size are reproduced from that table; the DNA served to infer D and trimming. The repertoire has 70,000 to 95,000 clones, roughly 80% of them found once; the top ten carry less than 15%. The data were taken from a study of blood T cell repertoires in COVID-19. Germline CDR1 MNHEY, CDR2 SVGAGI. The CDR3 consists of 14 residues. The V end was cut by 7 bases, the J end by 3 bases, with 12 bases between.

This chain connects TRBV6-5 to TRBJ1-4; perhaps TRBD1 as D (5 bases). The origin of this receptor is a human donor in a cohort sampled during active COVID-19. The sample taken for sequencing was peripheral blood. CDR3 sequence reads: CASNFREANEKLFF. In DNA form, the CDR3 reads TGTGCCAGCAACTTCAGGGAAGCTAATGAAAAACTGTTTTTT.